Listed here are 28 T cell receptor beta chains from one sample, sequenced in a study of blood T cell repertoires in COVID-19. Profiling relied on immunoSEQ multiplex PCR, and the TCRdb table lists in-frame clones only, not all of them. The table lists about 280,000 clones, around 85% of them singletons. Input material: PBMCs or T cells enriched from blood (not recorded which). The receptor source for this set is a woman in her fifties or sixties who had recovered from COVID-19.

The rearrangement uses TRBV4-1 and TRBJ2-7; 12 bases map to TRBD2. The ends lost 3 bases at V and 4 bases at J; junction bases unmatched: 10. The length of the CDR3 is 17 residues. Germline V gene sequence: CDR1 MGHRA, CDR2 YSYEKL. Here the CDR3 DNA reads TGCGCCAGCAGCCAGCTCCTTACTAGCGGGAGGTGGTACGAGCAGTACTTC. It encodes CASSQLLTSGRWYEQYF.

This clone has just a few counts. This chain uses TRBV7-9 with TRBJ2-2; no firm D call. The V end lost 1 base, the J end lost 4 bases, and 10 bases lay between the germline ends. Per germline, CDR1 SEHNR and CDR2 FQNEAQ (reference sequence). There are 15 residues in the CDR3. The CDR3 sequence: CASSLVGGTTGELFF. CDR3 in DNA: TGTGCCAGCAGCTTAGTAGGCGGTACCACCGGGGAGCTGTTTTTT.

The chain couples TRBV5-1 to TRBJ1-5, with TRBD1 matching over 7 bases. V shed 4 bases, J shed 5 bases, and the junction held 6 bases outside the gene matches. Per the germline V gene, CDR1 is SGHRS and CDR2 is YFSETQ. The CDR3 consists of 14 residues. The CDR3 protein is CASSGGGGDQPQHF. For the CDR3, the DNA is TGCGCCAGCAGCGGAGGAGGGGGCGATCAGCCCCAGCATTTT.

This chain uses TRBV5-1 with TRBJ2-1; TRBD2 aligns across 8 bases. The CDR3 is made up of 17 amino acids. Germline V lookup: CDR1 SGHRS, CDR2 YFSETQ. The V gene end was trimmed by 0 bases and the J gene end by 4 bases; junction bases not matched to a gene: 9. The CDR3 region has the DNA TGCGCCAGCAGCTTGGCCCCTATAGCGGGGAGTTACAATGAGCAGTTCTTC. As protein: CASSLAPIAGSYNEQFF.

The chain couples TRBV7-9 to TRBJ1-2, with 9 bases aligning to TRBD1. The CDR3 has 13 residues. Trimming cost V 9 bases and J 9 bases; bases outside gene matches: 11. Germline V gives CDR1 SEHNR, CDR2 FQNEAQ (reference sequence). The CDR3 here is CASSSTGGRSYTF. CDR3 coding DNA: TGTGCCAGTAGTAGTACAGGGGGCAGGAGCTACACCTTC. The variable domain in full, with the rest retrieved from reference TRBV7-9 and TRBJ1-2, is DTGVSQNPRHKITKRGQNVTFRCDPISEHNRLYWYRQTLGQGPEFLTYFQNEAQLEKSRLLSDRFSAERPKGSFSTLEIQRTEQGDSAMYLCASSSTGGRSYTFGSGTRLTVV.

V is TRBV5-8 and J is TRBJ2-2; 7 bases fit TRBD1. The trim removed 0 bases at V and 6 bases at J, leaving 11 bases unmatched. CDR3 length: 17 amino acids. CDR1 and CDR2 from the germline V gene are SGHTS and YDEGEE. The DNA for the CDR3 is TGTGCCAGCAGCTTGGGTATTAACAGGGGATGGGCCGGGGAGCTGTTTTTT. Amino acid sequence: CASSLGINRGWAGELFF.

The chain recombines TRBV12-3 or TRBV12-4 with TRBJ2-5; tentative D call: TRBD2 (5 bases). Trimming shortened V by 7 bases and J by 7 bases, and 13 bases separated the two germline ends. The CDR3 extends over 12 amino acids. The chain's CDR3 is CASTGNRGTQYF. CDR3 DNA sequence: TGTGCCAGCACCGGGAATCGCGGGACCCAGTACTTC.

The chain employs TRBV30 and TRBJ2-5; D possibly corresponds to TRBD1 (5 bases). Trimming left V 0 bases short and J 5 bases short, with 16 bases between. Germline V gene data show CDR1 as GTSNPN and CDR2 as SVGIG (reference sequence). The CDR3 is 15 residues long. The CDR3 sequence: CAWSVQGALRETQYF. The CDR3 DNA follows: TGTGCCTGGAGTGTACAAGGGGCCCTCCGGGAGACCCAGTACTTC.

The chain links TRBV7-9 to TRBJ2-5; 9 bases match TRBD2. In germline, CDR1 is SEHNR, CDR2 FQNEAQ (reference sequence). With V trimmed by 5 bases and J by 2 bases, 6 bases remained unmatched. The CDR3 contains 15 residues. CDR3 in amino acids: CASSRQTSGQETQYF. As DNA, the CDR3 is TGTGCCAGCAGCCGACAGACTAGCGGACAAGAGACCCAGTACTTC.

The chain couples TRBV28 to TRBJ2-1, with 7 nucleotides matching TRBD2. Germline V gene sequence: CDR1 MDHEN, CDR2 SYDVKM. The CDR3 covers 16 residues. Trimming removed 6 bases from V and 7 bases from J; junction bases left unmatched: 15. The CDR3 DNA sequence: TGTGCCAGCAGCAAAATGGGCCTCAGGGAGGGGAATGAGCAGTTCTTC. Encoded protein: CASSKMGLREGNEQFF.

This chain joins TRBV6-5 and TRBJ2-2; no clear D. The CDR3 runs to 15 residues. Per the germline V gene, CDR1 is MNHEY and CDR2 is SVGAGI. Between the trimmed V and J ends, which lost 2 bases and 2 bases, there was a span of 9 bases. Here the CDR3 reads CASSYRILNTGELFF. The DNA for the CDR3 is TGTGCCAGCAGTTACCGTATTCTTAACACCGGGGAGCTGTTTTTT.

The chain has TRBV29-1 and TRBJ2-7; 8 bases are shared with TRBD2. Germline V gene lookup returns CDR1 SQVTM and CDR2 ANQGSEA. V shed 3 bases and J 2 bases; nucleotides not matched to a gene: 6. This CDR3 comprises 14 residues. The CDR3 DNA reads as TGCAGCGTTGAGCTGTCGGGGGGGCCCTACGAGCAGTACTTC. Amino acids: CSVELSGGPYEQYF.

In its sample, this clone was seen once. The chain has TRBV6-5 and TRBJ1-3; D unclear. The length of the CDR3 is 11 residues. V lost 10 bases and J lost 6, with 10 bases in between. Germline V gives CDR1 MNHEY, CDR2 SVGAGI. The CDR3 DNA is TGTGCCAACGGTTACCTAAACACCATATATTTT. The encoded protein is CANGYLNTIYF.

This rearrangement joins TRBV2 to TRBJ2-6, with a possible D match to TRBD1 (6 bases). V lost 7 bases and J lost 0, with 16 bases in between. The CDR3 runs to 17 residues. Germline lookup yields CDR1 SNHLY and CDR2 FYNNEI. CDR3 protein: CASTPGVISSGANVLTF. The CDR3 bases are TGTGCCAGCACCCCAGGGGTTATAAGCTCTGGGGCCAACGTCCTGACTTTC.

The V gene is TRBV3-1 (or the pseudogene TRBV3-2), the J gene TRBJ1-2, with 9 bases fitting TRBD1. Germline loops: CDR1 LGHDT, CDR2 YNNKEL (reference sequence). The V segment lost 2 bases and the J segment 4 bases; nucleotides outside the gene matches: 5. The CDR3 covers 15 residues. The CDR3 coding sequence is TGTGCCAGCAGCCAAAACAGGGGGCCCGGCTATGGCTACACCTTC. Translated: CASSQNRGPGYGYTF.

V and J are TRBV6-6 and TRBJ1-1; no clear D gene. The length of the CDR3 is 13 residues. Trimming pared 7 bases from V and 5 bases from J, leaving 14 bases between. The germline CDR1 and CDR2 sequences are MNHNY and SVGAGI (reference sequence). The CDR3 DNA sequence: TGTGCCAGCACTCTTGGAGGTTGGACTGAAGCTTTCTTT. Translated: CASTLGGWTEAFF.

In nucleotides, the CDR3 is TGTGCCAGCTCGCCCGACGCGGGGGGGGGCCGTTATGGCTACACCTTC. Its protein is CASSPDAGGGRYGYTF. J is TRBJ1-2 and V is TRBV18, with a possible D match to TRBD1 (6 bases). CDR1 and CDR2 from the germline V gene are KGHSH and LQKENI. This CDR3 is built from 16 residues. The ends were cut back, 6 bases at V and 5 bases at J, with 22 bases in the middle.

V gene TRBV20-1 combines with J gene TRBJ2-2; maybe TRBD2 (7 bases). Trimming took 3 bases from V and 13 from J, leaving 12 bases between them. CDR3 length: 11 amino acids. CDR1 DFQATT and CDR2 SNEGSKA come from the germline V gene (reference sequence). For the CDR3, the DNA is TGCAGTGCTAGCCCGGGGGGCAGGCTGTTTTTT. Translating it yields CSASPGGRLFF.

J is TRBJ1-5 and V is TRBV19; D possibly corresponds to TRBD1 (5 bases). The CDR3 covers 15 residues. V gave up 8 bases and J gave up 1 base, with 15 bases separating them. Germline CDR1 LNHDA, CDR2 SQIVND (reference sequence). CDR3 residues: CASQQAPGSNQPQHF. Here the CDR3 DNA reads TGTGCCAGTCAACAGGCCCCTGGGAGCAATCAGCCCCAGCATTTT.

This CDR3 is CASSHRQGVFQNTEAFF. For the CDR3, the DNA is TGTGCCAGCTCTCACCGGCAGGGGGTCTTTCAAAACACTGAAGCTTTCTTT. This chain connects TRBV18 to TRBJ1-1, with 7 bases matching TRBD1. The V segment lost 6 bases and the J segment 2 bases; nucleotides outside the gene matches: 15. The germline V gene has CDR1 KGHSH and CDR2 LQKENI. CDR3 length: 17 residues.

V is TRBV27 and J is TRBJ1-1; D remains ambiguous. Trimming cost V 3 bases and J 3 bases, with 8 bases left between them. Germline V CDR1 and CDR2: MNHEY, SMNVEV (reference sequence). The length of the CDR3 is 13 residues. The CDR3 protein is CASSLRVYTEAFF. CDR3 bases: TGTGCCAGCAGTTTGCGAGTCTACACTGAAGCTTTCTTT.

This clone appeared once. The chain links TRBV3-1 (or the pseudogene TRBV3-2) to TRBJ2-1; maybe TRBD2 (5 bases). The CDR3 spans 13 residues. Germline loops: CDR1 LGHDT, CDR2 YNNKEL (reference sequence). The V and J ends lost 0 bases and 10 bases respectively, with 10 bases between them. This chain's CDR3 is CASSQDRRKEQFF. The CDR3 nucleotides are TGTGCCAGCAGCCAAGATCGGAGGAAGGAGCAGTTCTTC.

The chain is built from TRBV18 and TRBJ2-5; a weak D match, TRBD1 (8 bases). Per germline, CDR1 KGHSH and CDR2 LQKENI. V was clipped by 4 bases and J by 4 bases, with 16 bases between them. This CDR3 region has 15 residues. CDR3: CASSQRQGRGETQYF. For the CDR3, the DNA is TGTGCCAGCTCACAGCGACAGGGGAGGGGAGAGACCCAGTACTTC. Variable domain in full (rest from reference TRBV18 and TRBJ2-5): NAGVMQNPRHLVRRRGQEARLRCSPMKGHSHVYWYRQLPEEGLKFMVYLQKENIIDESGMPKERFSAEFPKEGPSILRIQQVVRGDSAAYFCASSQRQGRGETQYFGPGTRLLVL.

This clone was seen only once. Other DNA variants within this sample encode the same CDR3. The chain has TRBV18 and TRBJ2-5; D gene uncertain. Looked up from germline, CDR1 is KGHSH and CDR2 is LQKENI. This CDR3 contains 13 residues. Deletions cut 3 bases from V and 2 bases from J, with 7 bases between. CDR3 sequence: CASSPSLQETQYF. The DNA of the CDR3 is TGTGCCAGCTCACCGAGTTTACAAGAGACCCAGTACTTC.

This chain joins TRBV24-1 and TRBJ2-2; 8 bases line up with TRBD1. This CDR3 contains 12 residues. In germline, CDR1 is KGHDR, CDR2 SFDVKD. The V segment lost 10 bases and the J segment 4 bases; nucleotides outside the gene matches: 1. CDR3 in DNA: TGTGCCACTGGACAGGGCACCGGGGAGCTGTTTTTT. The encoded protein is CATGQGTGELFF.

The chain employs TRBV18 and TRBJ1-1; unclear D gene. V lost 4 bases, J lost 3 bases, and 9 bases lay in between. Germline CDR1 KGHSH, CDR2 LQKENI. The CDR3 has 13 residues. The CDR3 DNA is TGTGCCAGCTCACTCACTCCGGACACTGAAGCTTTCTTT. It encodes CASSLTPDTEAFF.

As concerns this clone: One end of the junction is discordant with germline, which a read error may explain. The chain recombines TRBV18 with TRBJ1-2; D is ambiguous. CDR3 length: 14 amino acids. Germline CDR1 is KGHSH and CDR2 is LQKENI. Here the CDR3 reads CASSPRTADYGYTF. The CDR3 region has the DNA TGTGCCAGCTCTCCACGAACCGCAGACTATGGCTACACCTTC.

The chain is built from TRBV27 and TRBJ1-5; D may be TRBD1 (5 bases). V shed 3 bases and J shed 6 bases, with 18 bases lying between them. The CDR3 consists of 16 residues. Germline CDR1 is MNHEY and CDR2 is SMNVEV (reference sequence). The CDR3 sequence: CASSFRGGGRTQPQHF. The CDR3, as DNA: TGTGCCAGCAGTTTCCGCGGCGGGGGAAGAACTCAGCCCCAGCATTTT.